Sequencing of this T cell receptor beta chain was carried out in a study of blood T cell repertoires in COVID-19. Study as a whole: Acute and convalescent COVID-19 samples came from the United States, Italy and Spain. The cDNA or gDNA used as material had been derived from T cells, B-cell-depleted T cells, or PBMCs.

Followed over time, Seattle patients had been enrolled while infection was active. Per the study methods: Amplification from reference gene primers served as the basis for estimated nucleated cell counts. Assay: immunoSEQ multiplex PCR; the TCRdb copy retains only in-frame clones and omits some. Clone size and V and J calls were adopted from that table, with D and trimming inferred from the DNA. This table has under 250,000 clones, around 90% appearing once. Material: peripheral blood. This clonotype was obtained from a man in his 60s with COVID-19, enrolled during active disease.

The CDR3 protein is CASSRQLAGSTDTQYF. The CDR3 DNA reads TGTGCCAGCAGCCGACAGCTAGCGGGAAGCACAGATACGCAGTATTTT. This chain joins TRBV5-4 and TRBJ2-3; 9 bases line up with TRBD2. The CDR3 has 16 amino acids. Germline trimming cut 4 bases from V and 0 bases from J; bases unmatched to any gene: 6. Per the germline V gene, CDR1 is SGHNT and CDR2 is YYREEE (reference sequence). The full variable domain, its missing parts supplied by reference TRBV5-4 and TRBJ2-3, is ETGVTQSPTHLIKTRGQQVTLRCSSQSGHNTVSWYQQALGQGPQFIFQYYREEENGRGNFPPRFSGLQFPNYSSELNVNALELDDSALYLCASSRQLAGSTDTQYFGPGTRLTVL.